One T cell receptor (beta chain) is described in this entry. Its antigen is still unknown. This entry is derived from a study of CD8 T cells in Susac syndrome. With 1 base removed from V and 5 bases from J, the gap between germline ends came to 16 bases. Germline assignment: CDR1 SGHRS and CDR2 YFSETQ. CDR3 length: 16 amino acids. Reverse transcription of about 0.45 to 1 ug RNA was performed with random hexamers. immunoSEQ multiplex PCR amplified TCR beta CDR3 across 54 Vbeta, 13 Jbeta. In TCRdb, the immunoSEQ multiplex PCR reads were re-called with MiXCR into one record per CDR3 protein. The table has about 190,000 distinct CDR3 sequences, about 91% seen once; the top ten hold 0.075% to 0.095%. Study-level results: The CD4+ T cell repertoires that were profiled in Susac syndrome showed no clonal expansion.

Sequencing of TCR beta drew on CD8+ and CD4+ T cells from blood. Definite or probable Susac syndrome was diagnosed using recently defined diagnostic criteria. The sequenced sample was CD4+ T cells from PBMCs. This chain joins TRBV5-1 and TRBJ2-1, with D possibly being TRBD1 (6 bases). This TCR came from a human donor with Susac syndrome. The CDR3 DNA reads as TGCGCCAGCAGCTTGCAGTCCAGGGGCTTGCACAATGAGCAGTTCTTC. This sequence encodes CASSLQSRGLHNEQFF.